This TCR beta chain was obtained from a study of blood T cell repertoires in COVID-19. Using immunoSEQ multiplex PCR, the repertoire was profiled, and TCRdb retains in-frame clones only, with some absent. The sample has 200,000 to 250,000 clones; 70% to 90% are singletons. CDR1 and CDR2 (germline): SGHTA, FQGNSA. The trim removed 5 bases at V and 5 bases at J, leaving 9 bases unmatched. The length of the CDR3 is 16 residues. The sequence derives from a middle-aged man with acute or convalescent COVID-19. The specimen sequenced was peripheral blood. The V gene is TRBV7-2, the J gene TRBJ2-5; 12 bases align to TRBD2. This CDR3 reads CASSPGLAGRWETQYF. Here the CDR3 DNA reads TGTGCCAGCAGCCCAGGACTAGCGGGGCGATGGGAGACCCAGTACTTC.